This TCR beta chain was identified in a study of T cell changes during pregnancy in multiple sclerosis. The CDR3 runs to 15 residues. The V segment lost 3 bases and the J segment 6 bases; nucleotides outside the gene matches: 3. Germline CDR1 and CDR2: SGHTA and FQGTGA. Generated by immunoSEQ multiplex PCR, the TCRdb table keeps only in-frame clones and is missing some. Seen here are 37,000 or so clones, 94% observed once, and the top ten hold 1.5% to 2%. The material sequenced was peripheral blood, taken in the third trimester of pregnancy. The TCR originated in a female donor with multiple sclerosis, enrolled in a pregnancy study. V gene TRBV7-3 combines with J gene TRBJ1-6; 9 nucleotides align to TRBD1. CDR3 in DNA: TGTGCCAGCAGCTTGTCGGGACAGGGTAATTCACCCCTCCACTTT. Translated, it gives CASSLSGQGNSPLHF.